This passage covers 30 T cell receptor beta chains from one sample sequenced in a study of somatic mutations in cytotoxic T cells in rheumatoid arthritis. This table comes from immunoSEQ multiplex PCR, and its TCRdb copy is limited to in-frame clones, with some not included. Among more than 15,000 clones, over 80% were seen once, and the ten largest hold roughly a tenth. Sequenced input: CD8+ T cells sorted from blood. Receptors originate from an adult with rheumatoid arthritis.

This chain uses TRBV4-1 with TRBJ1-4; 10 nucleotides line up with TRBD1. The J segment lost 8 bases and the V segment lost 1 base, leaving 4 bases of the junction unmatched. This CDR3 contains 15 residues. Germline V CDR1 and CDR2: MGHRA, YSYEKL. In DNA, the CDR3 is TGCGCCAGCAGCCAAGGGGGGACAGGGGTCGAAAAACTGTTTTTT. Amino acids: CASSQGGTGVEKLFF.

The chain links TRBV2 to TRBJ1-2; a weak D match, TRBD1 (6 bases). Trimming cost V 9 bases and J 12 bases, with 17 bases left between them. Germline V gene data show CDR1 as SNHLY and CDR2 as FYNNEI. The CDR3 has 11 residues. This chain's CDR3 is CARPSNRVNTF. CDR3 DNA: TGTGCCAGACCATCCAACAGGGTGAACACCTTC.

This clone was recorded a few times. This chain links TRBV28 with TRBJ1-2, with 7 positions matching TRBD1. Per the germline V gene, CDR1 is MDHEN and CDR2 is SYDVKM. The CDR3 contains 18 residues. The V segment lost 6 bases and the J segment 7 bases; nucleotides outside the gene matches: 23. The CDR3 DNA reads TGTGCCAGCAGCCACCAGGGATACAGGGGTAGGAGCCTTATTGGCTACACCTTC. Its translation is CASSHQGYRGRSLIGYTF.

V is TRBV5-1 and J is TRBJ2-3; D not certain. This CDR3 spans 12 amino acids. V was cut by 4 bases and J by 3 bases, with 6 bases left in between. Germline-derived CDR1 and CDR2 are SGHRS and YFSETQ. For the CDR3, the DNA is TGCGCCAGCAGCCAGAATACAGATACGCAGTATTTT. This gives the protein CASSQNTDTQYF. Combining the CDR3 with reference TRBV5-1 and TRBJ2-3 gives the whole variable domain KAGVTQTPRYLIKTRGQQVTLSCSPISGHRSVSWYQQTPGQGLQFLFEYFSETQRNKGNFPGRFSGRQFSNSRSEMNVSTLELGDSALYLCASSQNTDTQYFGPGTRLTVL.

V gene TRBV12-5 combines with J gene TRBJ1-1; TRBD1 is a possible D gene (6 bases). Germline CDR1 is LGHNT and CDR2 is FRNRAP. The CDR3 sequence is 11 residues long. In DNA, the CDR3 is TGTGCAACTGGAGGGGGTACTGAAGCTTTCTTT. Translation gives CATGGGTEAFF.

The V gene is TRBV7-8, the J gene TRBJ1-1; D possibly corresponds to TRBD1 (5 bases). Germline lookup yields CDR1 SGHVS and CDR2 FQNEAQ. The ends were cut back, 4 bases at V and 3 bases at J, with 15 bases in the middle. The CDR3 is 15 amino acids. The CDR3 nucleotides read TGTGCCAGCAGCTCACGACGCCAGGGAGACACTGAAGCTTTCTTT. Translated, it gives CASSSRRQGDTEAFF.

This clone appeared a single time. V is TRBV10-3 and J is TRBJ2-3; 12 positions match TRBD2. The CDR3 has 15 amino acids. The V gene's germline CDR1 is ENHRY and CDR2 SYGVKD. The V segment lost 6 bases and the J segment 1 base; nucleotides outside the gene matches: 2. The CDR3 DNA is TGTGCCATCAGCGCTAGCGGGGGGGGCACAGATACGCAGTATTTT. Its protein product is CAISASGGGTDTQYF.

This chain uses TRBV9 with TRBJ2-4; weak D call: TRBD2 (6 bases). Trimming took off 0 bases at V and 4 bases at J, with 14 bases between the two ends. This CDR3 has 16 residues. Germline lookup yields CDR1 SGDLS and CDR2 YYNGEE. The DNA for the CDR3 is TGTGCCAGCAGCGTAGGTCGCGAGACTAGTAAAAACATTCAGTACTTC. It translates to CASSVGRETSKNIQYF.

This rearrangement joins TRBV27 to TRBJ2-2, with D possibly TRBD2 on 6 matching bases. CDR1 is MNHEY, CDR2 SMNVEV, per germline (reference sequence). The CDR3 totals 15 residues. V lost 1 base to trimming and J lost 0 bases, with 6 bases between them. The CDR3 bases are TGTGCCAGCAGTTTATGGGGGGCGAACACCGGGGAGCTGTTTTTT. Protein product: CASSLWGANTGELFF.

The rearrangement links TRBV6-1 to TRBJ2-2; perhaps TRBD2 as D (5 bases). V was cut by 1 base and J by 1 base, with 7 bases left in between. The germline gives CDR1 MNHNS, CDR2 SASEGT. This CDR3 has 15 amino acids. The CDR3 coding sequence is TGTGCCAGCAGTGAAGTGGCGGGGAACACCGGGGAGCTGTTTTTT. Its translation: CASSEVAGNTGELFF.

The V and J genes are TRBV29-1 and TRBJ2-2; 8 positions agree with TRBD1. V trimming: 1 base; J trimming: 1 base; junction bases outside the gene matches: 17. Germline assignment: CDR1 SQVTM and CDR2 ANQGSEA. The CDR3 has 20 amino acids. The CDR3 reads CSVEARSLIPGQGNTGELFF. The CDR3, as DNA: TGCAGCGTTGAAGCCCGAAGCCTAATCCCCGGACAGGGGAACACCGGGGAGCTGTTTTTT.

V gene TRBV11-2 combines with J gene TRBJ2-7, with D perhaps TRBD2 (7 bases). Germline V gene data show CDR1 as SGHAT and CDR2 as FQNNGV. V was clipped by 4 bases and J by 5 bases, with 15 bases between them. The CDR3 is 14 amino acids. Written as DNA, the CDR3 is TGTGCCAGCAGCTCACCCGGGGGGCAGAACGAGCAGTACTTC. This encodes CASSSPGGQNEQYF.

The chain is built from TRBV27 and TRBJ2-7; possible D gene TRBD2, 7 bases. V shed 3 bases and J shed 5 bases, with 11 bases lying between them. Germline V CDR1 and CDR2: MNHEY, SMNVEV (reference sequence). The length of the CDR3 is 13 residues. This CDR3 is CASSFLGGDEQYF. CDR3 nucleotide sequence: TGTGCCAGCAGTTTTCTAGGGGGGGACGAGCAGTACTTC.

This clone is a singleton in its sample. V and J are TRBV27 and TRBJ2-1; TRBD1 might be the D (5 bases). This CDR3 comprises 15 residues. The V gene's germline CDR1 is MNHEY and CDR2 SMNVEV (reference sequence). V was pared by 2 bases and J by 0 bases, with 8 bases between. The CDR3 sequence: CASSLQGFSYNEQFF. The DNA of the CDR3 is TGTGCCAGCAGTTTACAGGGATTCTCCTACAATGAGCAGTTCTTC.

There are a few counts of this clone. The chain is built from TRBV10-3 and TRBJ2-1; D possibly corresponds to TRBD1 (7 bases). Trimming shortened V by 0 bases and J by 6 bases, and 12 bases separated the two germline ends. Germline CDR1 and CDR2: ENHRY and SYGVKD. This CDR3 is built from 15 residues. The CDR3 loop reads CAISESTRGVNEQFF. CDR3 DNA sequence: TGTGCCATCAGTGAGTCCACCAGGGGGGTCAATGAGCAGTTCTTC.

The chain carries TRBV6-5 and TRBJ2-5; 8 bases are shared with TRBD2. Germline lookup yields CDR1 MNHEY and CDR2 SVGAGI. The ends lost 6 bases at V and 5 bases at J; junction bases unmatched: 5. The CDR3 has 13 residues. The CDR3 DNA reads TGTGCCAGCAGCCCACGGGGGGGCGAGACCCAGTACTTC. Translated, it gives CASSPRGGETQYF.

The V gene is TRBV7-9, the J gene TRBJ2-1; 12 nucleotides align to TRBD2. Trimming cost V 4 bases and J 9 bases; bases outside gene matches: 7. Germline V gene data show CDR1 as SEHNR and CDR2 as FQNEAQ (reference sequence). This CDR3 has 15 residues. CDR3 amino acids: CASSSPSGGAGEQFF. The CDR3 coding sequence is TGTGCCAGCAGCTCTCCTAGCGGGGGGGCGGGTGAGCAGTTCTTC.

The chain joins TRBV28 to TRBJ1-4; TRBD1 matches at 7 bases. The germline V gene has CDR1 MDHEN and CDR2 SYDVKM. The CDR3 is made up of 15 amino acids. The V gene end was trimmed by 3 bases and the J gene end by 8 bases; junction bases not matched to a gene: 9. The CDR3 is CASSFRDRGREKLFF. The CDR3 DNA reads TGTGCCAGCAGTTTTAGGGACAGAGGGCGGGAAAAACTGTTTTTT.

The chain couples TRBV7-2 to TRBJ2-7; 8 positions match TRBD1. The CDR3 runs 14 residues. The V gene end was trimmed by 2 bases and the J gene end by 2 bases; junction bases not matched to a gene: 2. Germline V CDR1 and CDR2: SGHTA, FQGNSA. CDR3 in amino acids: CASSLTGGTYEQYF. CDR3 nucleotide sequence: TGTGCCAGCAGCTTAACAGGGGGGACCTACGAGCAGTACTTC.

The CDR3 DNA reads TGTGCCAGCAGTTTAGTTAGCGGGGGGGTCGGGGAGACCCAGTACTTC. Translating gives CASSLVSGGVGETQYF. V usage is TRBV27 and J usage is TRBJ2-5; TRBD2 matches at 11 bases. CDR1 MNHEY and CDR2 SMNVEV come from the germline V gene (reference sequence). CDR3 length equals 16 residues. Unmatched junction bases numbered 7, after V lost 2 bases and J lost 5 bases.

This rearrangement joins TRBV4-1 to TRBJ2-7; D gene uncertain. With 1 base removed from V and 7 bases from J, the gap between germline ends came to 17 bases. Germline V gene lookup returns CDR1 MGHRA and CDR2 YSYEKL. This CDR3 is 15 amino acids long. The CDR3 region has the DNA TGCGCCAGCAGCCAAGTAAAAGATTGGGTTGGTGAGCAGTACTTC. This sequence encodes CASSQVKDWVGEQYF.

The CDR3 sequence is CASRDNYSNQPQHF. The CDR3 nucleotides are TGTGCCAGCAGGGACAACTATAGCAATCAGCCCCAGCATTTT. The gene calls are TRBV6-5 and TRBJ1-5; tentatively, D is TRBD1 (5 bases). Per the germline V gene, CDR1 is MNHEY and CDR2 is SVGAGI. The CDR3 totals 14 residues. The V end lost 6 bases, the J end lost 0 bases, and 9 bases lay between the germline ends.

This clone was detected only a few times. V and J are TRBV10-2 and TRBJ2-7; D is undetermined. Trimming stripped 3 bases from V and 4 bases from J, with 10 bases between. This CDR3 is built from 13 residues. Germline assignment: CDR1 WSHSY and CDR2 SAAADI. CDR3 residues: CASSDPGPYEQYF. DNA for the CDR3: TGCGCCAGCAGTGATCCAGGCCCTTACGAGCAGTACTTC.

The CDR3 sequence: CASGLGYEQYF. As DNA, the CDR3 is TGTGCTAGTGGTCTCGGGTACGAGCAGTACTTC. The chain employs TRBV12-5 and TRBJ2-7; no definite D call. The V and J ends lost 5 bases and 4 bases respectively, with 6 bases between them. Germline V CDR1 and CDR2: LGHNT, FRNRAP. The CDR3 has 11 residues.

V and J are TRBV5-5 and TRBJ2-7; D is possibly TRBD1 (6 bases). The V gene's germline CDR1 is SGHKS and CDR2 YYEKEE (reference sequence). The CDR3 extends over 14 amino acids. V lost 0 bases, J lost 2 bases, and 9 bases lay in between. CDR3 nucleotides: TGTGCCAGCAGCTTGGAGACAGGTCCCTACGAGCAGTACTTC. It specifies CASSLETGPYEQYF.

CDR3 bases: TGTGCCAGCAGCTTCGGACCTGCCTACGAGCAGTACTTC. It specifies CASSFGPAYEQYF. The chain recombines TRBV7-2 with TRBJ2-7; the D is unclear. With 3 bases removed from V and 2 bases from J, the gap between germline ends came to 8 bases. The germline V gene has CDR1 SGHTA and CDR2 FQGNSA. The CDR3 runs to 13 residues.

The rearrangement links TRBV28 to TRBJ2-2; D is uncertain. Germline V gene sequence: CDR1 MDHEN, CDR2 SYDVKM. Trimming pared 8 bases from V and 0 bases from J, leaving 10 bases between. CDR3 length: 14 amino acids. The CDR3 reads CASSRSANTGELFF. The CDR3 coding sequence is TGTGCCAGCTCGAGAAGCGCGAACACCGGGGAGCTGTTTTTT.

The chain links TRBV6-1 to TRBJ2-4; a weak D match, TRBD2 (5 bases). The CDR3 is 14 residues long. V lost 4 bases, J lost 7 bases, and 14 bases lay in between. From germline, CDR1 is MNHNS and CDR2 SASEGT. The CDR3 DNA is TGTGCCAGCAGTGTAAACTTGGAGCGGAACATTCAGTACTTC. This codes for CASSVNLERNIQYF.

The sample holds one count of this clone. V is TRBV6-4 and J is TRBJ2-5; D perhaps matches TRBD2 (5 bases). The V gene lost 3 bases and the J gene lost 5 bases, with 10 bases spanning the gap. The CDR3 is made up of 13 amino acids. The V gene's germline CDR1 is MRHNA and CDR2 SNTAGT. This chain's CDR3 is CASSESAEETQYF. DNA for the CDR3: TGTGCCAGCAGTGAATCAGCGGAGGAGACCCAGTACTTC.

The chain joins TRBV7-2 to TRBJ2-7; unclear D gene. The CDR3 has 14 amino acids. V was clipped by 0 bases and J by 2 bases, with 8 bases between them. Germline CDR1 is SGHTA and CDR2 is FQGNSA. CDR3 loop: CASSLAVVPYEQYF. CDR3 nucleotides: TGTGCCAGCAGCTTAGCAGTGGTCCCCTACGAGCAGTACTTC.